The following is a T cell receptor (beta chain) sequence with its context. It lacks a known antigen. Nothing much larger sits one base from this clone, and base qualities are not available. V is reduced by 4 bases and J by 5 bases, leaving a spacing of 11 bases between them. From cysteine to phenylalanine, the CDR3 is 13 amino acids long. Of the read, only the CDR3 DNA is kept; its 39 bases are in frame from base 1. CDR1 MGHRA and CDR2 YSYEKL were looked up in the germline V gene. The time point tag for this specimen amounts to: baseline before first vaccination. The vaccinee samples were drawn from two UK trials, COV001 and COV002, one of which was a single-blind randomized controlled phase 2/3 trial testing AZD1222 (ChAdOx1 nCoV-19) in healthy adults. For TCRbeta chain sequencing, PBMC samples were collected from trial participants at day 0 and at day 28 after the second dose. The CDR3 regions of human TCRbeta chains were subjected to immunosequencing. As for how the authors treated the data: Repertoire TCRs were matched against a reference library of SARS-CoV-2-specific TCRs generated with the MIRA antigen-specificity platform. Breadth meant the fraction of unique TCRs that were SARS-CoV-2-associated, whereas depth meant the fraction of total T cells that were SARS-CoV-2-associated. Using the MIRA data, every spike-specific TCR was mapped to the spike region that the TCR reacted to and assigned to either a CD4 or a CD8 class. Log10-transformed breadth and depth values were compared by one-way ANOVA with Sidak's multiple comparisons tests. TCRdb obtained this table from immuneACCESS and retained in-frame rearrangements with V and J assigned. These tables miss some clones; where compared with another copy, unresolved V genes account for less than half of the shortfall, and the remainder is unexplained. Clonal size and the V and J genes are those of that table, whereas D and trimming came from the DNA. Counted in this sample were fewer than 110,000 clones; 70% to 90% of them appeared once. The ten largest make up approximately 1.3% of the sample.

These data come from a study of T cell responses to AZD1222 COVID-19 vaccine (dated by TCRdb to the early 2020s). Background on the whole study: AZD1222 recipients with second doses at about 4 weeks or about 12 weeks were pooled, because spike-specific TCR depth and breadth did not differ between schedules. TCR sequencing was performed for 230 to 250 trial participants, of whom 200 to 220 were given two doses of AZD1222 and some 26 were given two doses of MenACWY control vaccine. Trial participants were enrolled by age into subgroups of 18-55, 56-69 and 70-plus years, and 148, 28 and 57 TCR-sequenced participants, respectively, were included in these subgroups. The investigation overall reported the following: Spike-specific TCR breadth and depth rose significantly after two AZD1222 doses compared with day 0 and with MenACWY recipients. Conclusions about previously exposed vaccinees are limited because only five to seven AZD1222 recipients were SARS-CoV-2 seropositive at baseline. CD4 TCRs associated with the vaccine covered the entire spike protein, and the dominant responses were in regions 160-218 and 743-854. Because no day 14 peak-response samples were available, the repertoires could be characterized only after the peak T cell response. Participants were mostly white British and included more females than males, and it was suggested by the authors that clonal diversity may have been underestimated. Reportedly, almost half of the unique spike-specific TCRs recognized epitopes lying outside the regions that are mutated in the B.1.351 and B.1.1.7 variants. The 56-69-year group was small, and its depth increase did not reach significance, likely because of low power.

This specimen consisted of peripheral blood, obtained on day 0 of AZD1222 vaccination. The sequence joins TRBV4-1 to TRBJ2-5; the D region possibly corresponds to TRBD1 (6 bases align). The clonotype comes from an adult in good health. DNA sequence: TGCGCCAGCAGCCGTGGGGGCGTGGAGACCCAGTACTTC. Its protein is CASSRGGVETQYF.